The 5 T cell receptor beta chains below all came from one sample that was sequenced in a study of T cells after yellow fever vaccination. TCRdb redid the calling of the 5' RACE reads with MiXCR, one entry per CDR3 protein. Of roughly 99,000 distinct CDR3 sequences listed, about 6% are singletons. The sample in question was CD8+ T cells sorted from PBMCs, obtained 10 days after the yellow fever booster vaccination. These receptors all come from a man younger than 30 who received the YFV17D yellow fever vaccine.

The rearrangement joins TRBV18 to TRBJ2-7; 8 bases are shared with TRBD2. V shed 3 bases, J shed 10 bases, and the junction held 11 bases outside the gene matches. Germline loops: CDR1 KGHSH, CDR2 LQKENI. The CDR3 totals 14 residues. The DNA for the CDR3 is TGTGCCAGCTCACCGGGACTAGGGGGTCAGAATCAGTACTTC. It specifies CASSPGLGGQNQYF.

Many counts were recorded for this clonotype. The chain employs TRBV5-1 and TRBJ2-1; tentative D call: TRBD1 (6 bases). This CDR3 spans 17 amino acids. Germline V CDR1 and CDR2: SGHRS, YFSETQ. With 4 bases removed from V and 0 bases from J, the gap between germline ends came to 17 bases. The CDR3: CASSLTGSPSSYNEQFF. DNA of the CDR3: TGCGCCAGCAGCCTTACAGGGTCCCCGAGCTCCTACAATGAGCAGTTCTTC.

This clonotype showed up just a few times. The chain recombines TRBV5-6 with TRBJ2-5, with 7 bases that match TRBD1. The V gene end was trimmed by 3 bases and the J gene end by 5 bases; junction bases not matched to a gene: 7. This CDR3 comprises 14 residues. Per germline, CDR1 SGHDT and CDR2 YYEEEE. The CDR3 DNA sequence: TGTGCCAGCAGCTGGGGCAGGGGGTACGAGACCCAGTACTTC. Amino acid sequence: CASSWGRGYETQYF.

This clonotype was observed a handful of times. The chain couples TRBV7-2 to TRBJ2-1; D ambiguous. Germline-derived CDR1 and CDR2 are SGHTA and FQGNSA. The CDR3 length is 12 residues. The V and J ends lost 2 bases and 8 bases respectively, with 7 bases between them. The CDR3 DNA follows: TGTGCCAGCAGCTTATCGTTGGATGAGCAGTTCTTC. Its protein is CASSLSLDEQFF.

The CDR3 loop is CASSPIPDGYEQYF. The CDR3 DNA sequence: TGCGCCAGCAGCCCCATCCCGGACGGGTACGAGCAGTACTTC. The chain links TRBV4-3 to TRBJ2-7, with D hard to call. The germline V gene has CDR1 LGHNA and CDR2 YSLEER. The CDR3 consists of 14 residues. The V gene lost 4 bases and the J gene lost 4 bases, with 14 bases spanning the gap.